The 20 T cell receptor beta chains in this list originate from one sample, sequenced in a study of cytomegalovirus exposure and HLA in healthy donors (dated 2017 in TCRdb). To prepare the library, the immunoSEQ multiplex PCR assay was applied. The multiplex PCR relied on a mix of 60 forward primers for TCR Vbeta segments and 13 reverse primers for TCR Jbeta segments. TCRdb retrieved this table from immuneACCESS and kept in-frame rearrangements only. Not all clones are present; in checked studies, unresolved V genes account for under half, and no reason is known for the remainder. In this sample the table shows tens of thousands of clones, around 89% of which occur a single time. The ten largest clones take up 12% of the sample. Sequenced input: PBMCs. These receptors all come from a woman between 25 and 40 years old in good health and CMV-seropositive.

The chain has TRBV7-9 and TRBJ2-3; weak D call: TRBD2 (6 bases). Between the trimmed V and J ends, which lost 5 bases and 7 bases, there was a span of 13 bases. CDR3 length: 13 amino acids. The V gene's germline CDR1 is SEHNR and CDR2 FQNEAQ (reference sequence). The CDR3 sequence: CASSNYLANTQYF. As DNA, the CDR3 is TGTGCCAGCAGCAACTATCTAGCGAATACGCAGTATTTT. The full variable domain, in which reference TRBV7-9 and TRBJ2-3 provide the parts outside the CDR3, is DTGVSQNPRHKITKRGQNVTFRCDPISEHNRLYWYRQTLGQGPEFLTYFQNEAQLEKSRLLSDRFSAERPKGSFSTLEIQRTEQGDSAMYLCASSNYLANTQYFGPGTRLTVL.

The chain joins TRBV5-5 to TRBJ2-7, with D possibly TRBD1 on 5 matching bases. From germline, CDR1 is SGHKS and CDR2 YYEKEE (reference sequence). V was pared by 4 bases and J by 4 bases, with 18 bases between. The CDR3 runs to 15 residues. The CDR3 DNA reads TGTGCCAGCAGCCCCCCCCCGGGCAGGGTGTACGAGCAGTACTTC. This codes for CASSPPPGRVYEQYF. The full variable domain, its missing parts supplied by reference TRBV5-5 and TRBJ2-7, is DAGVTQSPTHLIKTRGQQVTLRCSPISGHKSVSWYQQVLGQGPQFIFQYYEKEERGRGNFPDRFSARQFPNYSSELNVNALLLGDSALYLCASSPPPGRVYEQYFGPGTRLTVT.

V is TRBV28 and J is TRBJ2-5; 7 nucleotides agree with TRBD1. The CDR3 is made up of 15 amino acids. V was clipped by 6 bases and J by 1 base; unmatched bases: 8. The germline gives CDR1 MDHEN, CDR2 SYDVKM. CDR3 residues: CASRKAGTAQETQYF. The CDR3, as DNA: TGTGCCAGCAGAAAAGCCGGGACAGCCCAAGAGACCCAGTACTTC.

This clone was seen just once. The V and J genes are TRBV6-5 and TRBJ2-2; 9 bases fit TRBD2. Trimming took 2 bases from V and 5 from J; bases not matched to a gene: 6. Germline CDR1 and CDR2: MNHEY and SVGAGI. The CDR3 contains 16 residues. DNA of the CDR3: TGTGCCAGCAGTTACCGGCTAGCGGGATGGACCGGGGAGCTGTTTTTT. Its protein product is CASSYRLAGWTGELFF.

V and J are TRBV10-2 and TRBJ1-2; D remains unclear. In germline, CDR1 is WSHSY, CDR2 SAAADI. V was pared by 6 bases and J by 6 bases, with 5 bases between. This CDR3 comprises 10 residues. CDR3 in DNA: TGCGCCAGCAGGGGCGATGGCTACACCTTC. Protein sequence: CASRGDGYTF.

The J gene is TRBJ1-1, the V gene TRBV7-8, with D hard to call. The CDR3 has 14 residues. Germline V CDR1 and CDR2: SGHVS, FQNEAQ. V gave up 5 bases and J gave up 2 bases, with 12 bases separating them. CDR3 sequence reads: CASSIRGSNTEAFF. The CDR3 DNA follows: TGTGCCAGCAGCATCCGGGGTTCAAACACTGAAGCTTTCTTT. Together with reference TRBV7-8 and TRBJ1-1, the CDR3 gives the full variable domain: GAGVSQSPRYKVAKRGQDVALRCDPISGHVSLFWYQQALGQGPEFLTYFQNEAQLDKSGLPSDRFFAERPEGSVSTLKIQRTQQEDSAVYLCASSIRGSNTEAFFGQGTRLTVV.

This chain links TRBV14 with TRBJ2-6; TRBD1 matches at 8 bases. J was trimmed by 2 bases and V by 4 bases; bases with no gene match: 7. The germline gives CDR1 SGHDN, CDR2 FVKESK. This CDR3 has 17 amino acids. CDR3 sequence: CASSLTTGVTGANVLTF. The CDR3 DNA reads TGTGCCAGCAGCCTTACGACAGGGGTCACTGGGGCCAACGTCCTGACTTTC.

The chain links TRBV5-1 to TRBJ1-1; D gene uncertain. CDR1 is SGHRS, CDR2 YFSETQ, per germline. V lost 4 bases to trimming and J lost 1 base, with 5 bases between them. The CDR3 is 12 amino acids. CDR3 sequence (DNA): TGCGCCAGCAGCCGGGGGAACACTGAAGCTTTCTTT. Its protein is CASSRGNTEAFF.

The gene calls are TRBV6-1 and TRBJ2-6; TRBD1 matches at 7 bases. The CDR3 spans 18 residues. The germline V gene encodes CDR1 MNHNS and CDR2 SASEGT. J gave up 3 bases and V 3 bases, and 11 bases lay outside the gene matches. CDR3 coding DNA: TGTGCCAGCAGTGACGCCCGTCACAGGGGCAGTGGGGCCAACGTCCTGACTTTC. Translation gives CASSDARHRGSGANVLTF.

This sequence joins TRBV7-9 and TRBJ1-1; tentatively, D is TRBD1 (5 bases). CDR1 and CDR2 (germline): SEHNR, FQNEAQ (reference sequence). This CDR3 has 14 residues. The V gene lost 3 bases and the J gene lost 6 bases, with 14 bases spanning the gap. The CDR3 DNA is TGTGCCAGCAGCTTTTCGATGGGGCAGGCTGAAGCTTTCTTT. Encoded protein: CASSFSMGQAEAFF.

The V call is TRBV9, the J call TRBJ2-7, with D possibly matching TRBD1 (6 bases). V was cut by 4 bases and J by 2 bases, with 19 bases left in between. Germline V gives CDR1 SGDLS, CDR2 YYNGEE. This CDR3 is built from 16 residues. The CDR3 sequence: CASSRKEDSTAYEQYF. The CDR3 DNA reads as TGTGCCAGCAGCAGAAAAGAGGACAGCACTGCCTACGAGCAGTACTTC.

The V call is TRBV19, the J call TRBJ1-1; D is unclear. V lost 1 base to trimming and J lost 5 bases, with 11 bases between them. CDR3 length: 14 amino acids. Germline CDR1 reads LNHDA; CDR2 reads SQIVND (reference sequence). The CDR3 loop reads CASSIGQGGTEAFF. CDR3 DNA: TGTGCCAGTAGTATAGGGCAAGGAGGGACTGAAGCTTTCTTT.

The chain combines TRBV11-2 with TRBJ2-1; a possible D gene is TRBD2 (6 bases). Trimming removed 5 bases at V and 0 bases at J, with 17 bases between. The CDR3 loop spans 17 amino acids. Germline V lookup: CDR1 SGHAT, CDR2 FQNNGV. In DNA, the CDR3 is TGTGCCAGCAGCCCCACCCGCGCTAGCGACTCCTACAATGAGCAGTTCTTC. Protein product: CASSPTRASDSYNEQFF.

The V and J genes are TRBV6-6 and TRBJ1-2; the match to TRBD1 covers 8 bases. CDR3 length: 12 residues. Germline values: CDR1 MNHNY, CDR2 SVGAGI (reference sequence). V dropped 6 bases and J dropped 6; count of bases not matched to a gene: 3. This CDR3 is CASRTGADGYTF. The CDR3 DNA is TGTGCCAGCAGGACAGGGGCGGATGGCTACACCTTC.

This sequence joins TRBV6-5 and TRBJ1-5; 7 bases align to TRBD1. The V gene end was trimmed by 6 bases and the J gene end by 9 bases; junction bases not matched to a gene: 8. Germline loops: CDR1 MNHEY, CDR2 SVGAGI. CDR3 size: 13 residues. The CDR3 nucleotides read TGTGCCAGCAGCCAACGACAGGGTCGGCCCCAGCATTTT. Amino acid sequence: CASSQRQGRPQHF.

The CDR3 DNA reads as TGTGCCAGCAGCTTGGGAGTGGAGGGCTCGCAGTATTTT. Its protein is CASSLGVEGSQYF. The chain combines TRBV5-5 with TRBJ2-3; tentative D call: TRBD2 (6 bases). Germline values: CDR1 SGHKS, CDR2 YYEKEE (reference sequence). CDR3 length equals 13 residues. V was cut by 0 bases and J by 10 bases, with 12 bases left in between.

The rearrangement uses TRBV6-5 and TRBJ2-7, with D perhaps matching TRBD2 (5 bases). The CDR3 has 15 amino acids. The germline V gene encodes CDR1 MNHEY and CDR2 SVGAGI. The ends were cut back, 1 base at V and 0 bases at J, with 10 bases in the middle. This chain's CDR3 is CASSYYPGSSYEQYF. CDR3 coding DNA: TGTGCCAGCAGTTACTATCCGGGGTCCTCCTACGAGCAGTACTTC.

The chain uses TRBV6-5 and TRBJ2-1, with D unclear. Germline V CDR1 and CDR2: MNHEY, SVGAGI. V lost 5 bases and J lost 6, with 5 bases in between. The CDR3 sequence is 11 residues long. The CDR3 DNA is TGTGCCAGCAGTATCCTCAATGAGCAGTTCTTC. Translated: CASSILNEQFF.

V usage is TRBV5-1 and J usage is TRBJ1-1; D is perhaps TRBD1 (5 bases). This CDR3 comprises 14 residues. Per the germline V gene, CDR1 is SGHRS and CDR2 is YFSETQ. V shed 0 bases and J shed 8 bases, with 14 bases lying between them. CDR3 in amino acids: CASSLVTREKEAFF. CDR3 nucleotide sequence: TGCGCCAGCAGCTTGGTGACCAGGGAAAAGGAAGCTTTCTTT.

The chain couples TRBV19 to TRBJ2-7, with TRBD1 identical over 9 bases. The J segment lost 6 bases and the V segment lost 4 bases, leaving 10 bases of the junction unmatched. This CDR3 region has 15 residues. Germline CDR1 and CDR2: LNHDA and SQIVND (reference sequence). The CDR3 is CASSKNWDRAAEQYF. In DNA form, the CDR3 reads TGTGCCAGTAGTAAGAATTGGGACAGGGCTGCCGAGCAGTACTTC.